This passage covers 14 T cell receptor beta chains from one sample sequenced in a study of blood T cell repertoires in COVID-19. Sequencing used immunoSEQ multiplex PCR; TCRdb keeps in-frame clones, though not all of them. The data show 60,000 to 80,000 clones, 65% to 85% seen once. Sequenced: peripheral blood. Receptors originate from a man in his fifties with COVID-19, enrolled during active disease.

J is TRBJ2-3 and V is TRBV5-4; D is ambiguous. The CDR3 consists of 13 residues. V lost 5 bases and J 1 base, leaving 8 bases between the germline ends. Germline lookup yields CDR1 SGHNT and CDR2 YYREEE (reference sequence). The CDR3 sequence: CASRIRGTDTQYF. The CDR3 DNA reads as TGTGCCAGCAGGATCCGAGGCACAGATACGCAGTATTTT.

This clone was picked up one time. The CDR3: CSVVRDLGYTF. The CDR3 nucleotides read TGCAGCGTTGTGCGGGACCTGGGCTACACCTTC. The chain is built from TRBV29-1 and TRBJ1-2, with D possibly being TRBD1 (5 bases). CDR3 length equals 11 residues. V gave up 4 bases and J gave up 8 bases, with 11 bases separating them. Germline V CDR1 and CDR2: SQVTM, ANQGSEA.

The chain combines TRBV19 with TRBJ1-5; possible D gene TRBD1, 6 bases. CDR1 and CDR2 from the germline V gene are LNHDA and SQIVND (reference sequence). This CDR3 has 16 amino acids. V gave up 4 bases and J gave up 7 bases, with 20 bases separating them. The DNA of the CDR3 is TGTGCCAGTAGTACCCTCAAGGGGGGGGTCAACCAGCCCCAGCATTTT. It is translated as CASSTLKGGVNQPQHF.

The chain recombines TRBV4-1 with TRBJ2-3; 8 nucleotides align to TRBD2. V was pared by 3 bases and J by 1 base, with 9 bases of the junction left unmatched. CDR3 length: 17 residues. Germline V gene lookup returns CDR1 MGHRA and CDR2 YSYEKL. In nucleotides, the CDR3 is TGCGCCAGCAGCCAGGGCGGGCTAGCGGGTGGCACAGATACGCAGTATTTT. Its protein product is CASSQGGLAGGTDTQYF.

V gene TRBV18 combines with J gene TRBJ2-7; D not resolved. Trimming pared 6 bases from V and 0 bases from J, leaving 18 bases between. Per germline, CDR1 KGHSH and CDR2 LQKENI. This CDR3 is built from 16 residues. CDR3 in amino acids: CASSSQASSPSYEQYF. As DNA, the CDR3 is TGTGCCAGCTCGTCCCAGGCAAGCTCGCCCTCCTACGAGCAGTACTTC.

This chain links TRBV6-6 with TRBJ2-7; weak D call: TRBD2 (6 bases). Trimming took 7 bases from V and 3 from J, leaving 13 bases between them. CDR1 MNHNY and CDR2 SVGAGI come from the germline V gene (reference sequence). The CDR3 runs 13 residues. This CDR3 reads CASMRETHYEQYF. Written as DNA, the CDR3 is TGTGCCAGCATGCGGGAAACTCACTACGAGCAGTACTTC.

This chain connects TRBV11-3 to TRBJ1-1, with D possibly matching TRBD1 (5 bases). The V end was cut by 0 bases, the J end by 8 bases, with 10 bases between. The germline gives CDR1 SGHNT, CDR2 YENEEA. The CDR3 is 13 residues long. DNA of the CDR3: TGTGCCAGCAGCTTAGATCAGGGAGGGGAAGCTTTCTTT. Translation gives CASSLDQGGEAFF. The variable domain in full, with the rest retrieved from reference TRBV11-3 and TRBJ1-1, is EAGVVQSPRYKIIEKKQPVAFWCNPISGHNTLYWYLQNLGQGPELLIRYENEEAVDDSQLPKDRFSAERLKGVDSTLKIQPAELGDSAVYLCASSLDQGGEAFFGQGTRLTVV.

The chain links TRBV5-4 to TRBJ2-3; 7 bases agree with TRBD1. The length of the CDR3 is 18 residues. CDR1 and CDR2 (germline): SGHNT, YYREEE (reference sequence). With V trimmed by 4 bases and J by 1 base, 15 bases remained unmatched. The CDR3 reads CASSRGQTQLRRTDTQYF. The DNA for the CDR3 is TGTGCCAGCAGCAGGGGACAGACCCAACTTCGCCGCACAGATACGCAGTATTTT. Combining the CDR3 with reference TRBV5-4 and TRBJ2-3 gives the whole variable domain ETGVTQSPTHLIKTRGQQVTLRCSSQSGHNTVSWYQQALGQGPQFIFQYYREEENGRGNFPPRFSGLQFPNYSSELNVNALELDDSALYLCASSRGQTQLRRTDTQYFGPGTRLTVL.

The rearrangement links TRBV29-1 to TRBJ1-1; D unresolved. V was cut by 0 bases and J by 5 bases, with 7 bases left in between. There are 12 residues in the CDR3. The germline V gene encodes CDR1 SQVTM and CDR2 ANQGSEA. CDR3 sequence reads: CSVEDRRTEAFF. The CDR3 DNA follows: TGCAGCGTTGAAGATCGCAGGACTGAAGCTTTCTTT.

The gene calls are TRBV24-1 and TRBJ2-2; TRBD2 matches at 14 bases. CDR1 and CDR2 from the germline V gene are KGHDR and SFDVKD. J gave up 4 bases and V 3 bases, and 6 bases lay outside the gene matches. The CDR3 is 18 residues long. CDR3 DNA: TGTGCCACCAGTGATGGGACTAGCGGGAGATCGGGCACCGGGGAGCTGTTTTTT. Protein: CATSDGTSGRSGTGELFF.

This rearrangement joins TRBV24-1 to TRBJ2-3; D not certain. Looked up from germline, CDR1 is KGHDR and CDR2 is SFDVKD. Trimming left V 9 bases short and J 1 base short, with 13 bases between. The CDR3 is made up of 14 amino acids. In DNA form, the CDR3 reads TGTGCCACCCGCGGCGGCGTGGGCACAGATACGCAGTATTTT. Its translation is CATRGGVGTDTQYF.

The chain carries TRBV7-8 and TRBJ2-3, with D perhaps TRBD1 (6 bases). Trimming removed 3 bases from V and 13 bases from J, with 14 bases in between. The CDR3 consists of 12 residues. Per germline, CDR1 SGHVS and CDR2 FQNEAQ. CDR3 coding DNA: TGTGCCAGCAGCTTTGGGACACAAACGAAGTATTTT. Amino acid sequence: CASSFGTQTKYF.

This chain connects TRBV7-2 to TRBJ2-1; 8 bases are shared with TRBD2. CDR1 is SGHTA, CDR2 FQGNSA, per germline. This CDR3 has 15 amino acids. V shed 1 base and J 4 bases; nucleotides not matched to a gene: 3. Here the CDR3 reads CASSLETGGYNEQFF. CDR3 nucleotide sequence: TGTGCCAGCAGCTTAGAAACGGGAGGGTACAATGAGCAGTTCTTC. The whole variable domain, filled in from reference TRBV7-2 and TRBJ2-1, reads GAGVSQSPSNKVTEKGKDVELRCDPISGHTALYWYRQSLGQGLEFLIYFQGNSAPDKSGLPSDRFSAERTGGSVSTLTIQRTQQEDSAVYLCASSLETGGYNEQFFGPGTRLTVL.

The chain employs TRBV11-3 and TRBJ2-1; TRBD2 matches 10 bases. The J segment lost 5 bases and the V segment lost 5 bases, leaving 6 bases of the junction unmatched. The CDR3 covers 15 residues. From germline, CDR1 is SGHNT and CDR2 YENEEA. CDR3 bases: TGTGCCAGCAGCCCCGGGCTAGCGGGAGACAATGAGCAGTTCTTC. Translation gives CASSPGLAGDNEQFF.